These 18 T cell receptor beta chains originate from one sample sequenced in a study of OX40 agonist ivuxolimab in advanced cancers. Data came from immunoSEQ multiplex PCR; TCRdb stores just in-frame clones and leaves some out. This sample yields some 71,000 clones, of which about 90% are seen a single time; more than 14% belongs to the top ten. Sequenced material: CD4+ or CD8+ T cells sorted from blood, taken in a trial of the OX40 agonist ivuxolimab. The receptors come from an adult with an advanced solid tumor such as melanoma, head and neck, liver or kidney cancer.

For the CDR3, the DNA is TGTGCCAGCAGCTCGAAACAGTTGAACACTGAAGCTTTCTTT. This translates into CASSSKQLNTEAFF. The V call is TRBV7-9, the J call TRBJ1-1; D uncertain. Germline V gene data show CDR1 as SEHNR and CDR2 as FQNEAQ (reference sequence). The V end lost 4 bases, the J end lost 0 bases, and 9 bases lay between the germline ends. The CDR3 runs 14 residues.

CDR3 in amino acids: CASYGTSGSGEQFF. CDR3 coding DNA: TGTGCCAGCTACGGGACTAGCGGGAGTGGGGAGCAGTTCTTC. The chain carries TRBV27 and TRBJ2-1, with 14 bases fitting TRBD2. Looked up from germline, CDR1 is MNHEY and CDR2 is SMNVEV (reference sequence). After removal of 8 bases from V and 10 bases from J, the junction contained 7 bases not matched to a gene. This CDR3 comprises 14 residues.

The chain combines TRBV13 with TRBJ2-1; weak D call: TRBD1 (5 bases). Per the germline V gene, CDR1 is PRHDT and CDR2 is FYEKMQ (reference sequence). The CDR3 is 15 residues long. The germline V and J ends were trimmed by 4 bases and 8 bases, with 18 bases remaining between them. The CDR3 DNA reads TGTGCCAGCAGCTCCTCTATGGGGCCCGGGTATGAGCAGTTCTTC. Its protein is CASSSSMGPGYEQFF.

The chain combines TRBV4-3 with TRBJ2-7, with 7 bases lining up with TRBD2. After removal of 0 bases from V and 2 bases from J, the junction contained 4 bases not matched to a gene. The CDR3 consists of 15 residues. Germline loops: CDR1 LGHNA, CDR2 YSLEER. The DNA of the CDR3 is TGCGCCAGCAGCCAAGAAGGACGGGGGGCCTACGAGCAGTACTTC. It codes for CASSQEGRGAYEQYF.

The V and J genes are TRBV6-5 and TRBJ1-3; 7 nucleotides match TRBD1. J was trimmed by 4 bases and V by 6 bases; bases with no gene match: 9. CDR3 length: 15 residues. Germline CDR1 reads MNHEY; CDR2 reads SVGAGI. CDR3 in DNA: TGTGCCAGCAGACCTTTCGACAGGGAAGGAAACACCATATATTTT. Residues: CASRPFDREGNTIYF.

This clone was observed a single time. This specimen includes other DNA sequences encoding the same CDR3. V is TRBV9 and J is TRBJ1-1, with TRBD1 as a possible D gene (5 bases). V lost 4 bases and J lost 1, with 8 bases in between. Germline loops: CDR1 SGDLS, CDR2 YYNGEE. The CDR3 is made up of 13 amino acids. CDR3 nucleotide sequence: TGTGCCAGCAGCCCGGGACCGAACACTGAAGCTTTCTTT. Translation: CASSPGPNTEAFF.

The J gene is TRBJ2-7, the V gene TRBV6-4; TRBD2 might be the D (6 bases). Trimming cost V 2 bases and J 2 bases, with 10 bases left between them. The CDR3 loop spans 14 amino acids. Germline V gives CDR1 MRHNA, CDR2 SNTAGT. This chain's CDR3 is CASSDLWGAYEQYF. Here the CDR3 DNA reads TGTGCCAGCAGTGACCTTTGGGGGGCCTACGAGCAGTACTTC.

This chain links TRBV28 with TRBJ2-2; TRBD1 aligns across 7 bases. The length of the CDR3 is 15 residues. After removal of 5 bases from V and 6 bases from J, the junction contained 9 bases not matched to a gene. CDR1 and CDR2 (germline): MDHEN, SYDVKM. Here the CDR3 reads CASSPLQGVAGELFF. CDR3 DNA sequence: TGTGCCAGCAGTCCTCTCCAGGGGGTCGCCGGGGAGCTGTTTTTT. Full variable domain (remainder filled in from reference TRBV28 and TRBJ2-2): DVKVTQSSRYLVKRTGEKVFLECVQDMDHENMFWYRQDPGLGLRLIYFSYDVKMKEKGDIPEGYSVSREKKERFSLILESASTNQTSMYLCASSPLQGVAGELFFGEGSRLTVL.

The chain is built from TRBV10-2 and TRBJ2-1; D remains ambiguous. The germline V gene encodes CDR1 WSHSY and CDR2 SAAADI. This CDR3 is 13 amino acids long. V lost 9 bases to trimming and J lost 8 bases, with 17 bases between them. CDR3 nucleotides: TGCGCCAGTTTTCTAGAAACCCGAGATGAGCAGTTCTTC. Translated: CASFLETRDEQFF.

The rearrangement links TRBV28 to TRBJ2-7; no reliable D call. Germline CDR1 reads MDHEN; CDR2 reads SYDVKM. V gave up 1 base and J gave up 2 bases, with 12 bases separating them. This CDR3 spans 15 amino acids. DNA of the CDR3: TGTGCCAGCAGTTTATTTCCAGCTGAGGCCTACGAGCAGTACTTC. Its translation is CASSLFPAEAYEQYF.

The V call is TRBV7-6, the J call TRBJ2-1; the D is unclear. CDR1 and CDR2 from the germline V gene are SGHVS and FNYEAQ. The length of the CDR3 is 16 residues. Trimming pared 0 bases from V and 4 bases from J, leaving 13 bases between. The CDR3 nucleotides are TGTGCCAGCAGCTTAGCCGAGCAAGTTATTTACAATGAGCAGTTCTTC. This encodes CASSLAEQVIYNEQFF.

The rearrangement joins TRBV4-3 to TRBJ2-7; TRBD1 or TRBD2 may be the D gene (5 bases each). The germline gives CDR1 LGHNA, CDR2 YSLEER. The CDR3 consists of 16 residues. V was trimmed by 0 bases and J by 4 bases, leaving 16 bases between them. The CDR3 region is CASSQELGVGLYEQYF. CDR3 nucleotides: TGCGCCAGCAGCCAAGAACTAGGGGTAGGACTTTACGAGCAGTACTTC.

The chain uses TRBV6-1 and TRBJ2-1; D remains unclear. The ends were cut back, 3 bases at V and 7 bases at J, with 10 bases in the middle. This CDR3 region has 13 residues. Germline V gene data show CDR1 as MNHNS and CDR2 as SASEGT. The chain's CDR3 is CASSEGRINEQFF. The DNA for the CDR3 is TGTGCCAGCAGTGAGGGAAGAATTAATGAGCAGTTCTTC.

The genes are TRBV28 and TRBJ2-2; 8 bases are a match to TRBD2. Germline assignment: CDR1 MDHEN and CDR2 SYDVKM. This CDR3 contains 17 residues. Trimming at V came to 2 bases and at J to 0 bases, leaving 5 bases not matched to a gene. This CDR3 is CASSLRGGRPNTGELFF. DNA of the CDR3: TGTGCCAGCAGTTTACGAGGCGGGAGGCCGAACACCGGGGAGCTGTTTTTT.

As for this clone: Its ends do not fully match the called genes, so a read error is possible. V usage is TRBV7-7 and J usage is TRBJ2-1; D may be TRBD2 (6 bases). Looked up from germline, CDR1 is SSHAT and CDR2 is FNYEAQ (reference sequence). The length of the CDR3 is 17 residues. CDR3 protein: CASSLAGWAGLRNEQFF. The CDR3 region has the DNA TGTGCTAGCAGCTTAGCCGGGTGGGCGGGGCTTCGGAATGAGCAGTTCTTC.

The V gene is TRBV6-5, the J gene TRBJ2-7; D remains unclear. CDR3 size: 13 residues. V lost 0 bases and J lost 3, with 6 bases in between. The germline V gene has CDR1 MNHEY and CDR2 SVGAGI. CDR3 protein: CASSYSVYYEQYF. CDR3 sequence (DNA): TGTGCCAGCAGTTACTCGGTTTACTACGAGCAGTACTTC.

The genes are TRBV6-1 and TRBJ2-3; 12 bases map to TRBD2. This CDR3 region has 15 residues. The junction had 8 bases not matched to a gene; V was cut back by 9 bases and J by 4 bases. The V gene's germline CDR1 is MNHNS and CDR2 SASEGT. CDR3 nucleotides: TGTGCCAGTCGTCGGCTAGCGGGAGGGCCAGATACGCAGTATTTT. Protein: CASRRLAGGPDTQYF.

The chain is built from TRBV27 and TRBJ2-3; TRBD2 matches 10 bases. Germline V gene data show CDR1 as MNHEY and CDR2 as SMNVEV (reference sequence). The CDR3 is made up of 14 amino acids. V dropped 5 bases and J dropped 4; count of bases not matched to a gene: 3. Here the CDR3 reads CASSSGRGSDTQYF. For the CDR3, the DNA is TGTGCCAGCAGTAGCGGGAGGGGGTCAGATACGCAGTATTTT.